The 29 T cell receptor beta chains below come from one sample, sequenced in a study of blood T cells in healthy people across ages. The use of a sample-barcoded 5' primer and a J-beta primer mix characterized a second PCR of roughly 6 to 12 cycles. TCRdb re-derived calls from the 5' RACE reads in MiXCR, one entry per CDR3 protein. The sample yields approximately 820,000 distinct CDR3 sequences, around 42% seen once. Sequencing input: blood. The receptors shown here come from a man aged 55 to 69 in good health.

The table lists this clonotype with a count of one. This may stem from a read error, because a much larger clone lies one nucleotide away. The DNA of the CDR3 is TGTGCCATCAGTGGTAATAACAATGAGCAGTACTTC. Amino acid sequence: CAISGNNNEQYF. The genes are TRBV10-3 and TRBJ2-4; D uncertain. CDR1 is ENHRY, CDR2 SYGVKD, per germline. CDR3 length equals 12 residues. The germline V and J ends were trimmed by 4 bases and 13 bases, with 14 bases remaining between them.

This clonotype was recorded at least ten times. The chain is built from TRBV3-1 and TRBJ2-4; D tentatively fits TRBD1 or TRBD2 (6 bases each). The germline V gene encodes CDR1 LGHDT and CDR2 YNNKEL (reference sequence). V was clipped by 1 base and J by 8 bases, with 9 bases between them. The CDR3 runs to 13 residues. The CDR3 DNA reads as TGTGCCAGCAGCCAAGCAGGGGAGGACATTCAGTACTTC. It specifies CASSQAGEDIQYF.

V is TRBV2 and J is TRBJ2-1; D may be TRBD1 (7 bases). Trimming removed 10 bases from V and 5 bases from J, with 18 bases in between. Germline loops: CDR1 SNHLY, CDR2 FYNNEI. The CDR3 extends over 14 amino acids. The CDR3 DNA is TGTGCCATCATCAGGAGGGACAGCCACAATGAGCAGTTCTTC. Its translation is CAIIRRDSHNEQFF.

This chain uses TRBV27 with TRBJ2-7; the D gene is possibly TRBD1 (6 bases). This CDR3 has 14 amino acids. Germline V gene data show CDR1 as MNHEY and CDR2 as SMNVEV (reference sequence). The V and J ends lost 5 bases and 6 bases respectively, with 17 bases between them. In DNA form, the CDR3 reads TGTGCCAGCAGTGTATTGCCGGTCAGGGGCGAGCAGTACTTC. Encoded protein: CASSVLPVRGEQYF.

This clonotype was detected many times. The rearrangement uses TRBV5-5 and TRBJ1-5; D not resolved. V dropped 3 bases and J dropped 7 bases, with 11 bases sitting between them. CDR1 SGHKS and CDR2 YYEKEE come from the germline V gene (reference sequence). The CDR3 has 13 amino acids. As DNA, the CDR3 is TGTGCCAGCAGCTCGGAGCTGAGGCAGCCCCAGCATTTT. Its protein product is CASSSELRQPQHF.

J is TRBJ2-7 and V is TRBV27; D unclear. The CDR3 loop spans 13 amino acids. V was clipped by 0 bases and J by 7 bases, with 10 bases between them. The germline V gene has CDR1 MNHEY and CDR2 SMNVEV (reference sequence). The CDR3 spells CASSLSNRPEQYF. CDR3 coding DNA: TGTGCCAGCAGTTTATCGAATCGGCCTGAGCAGTACTTC.

This clonotype was counted only a few times. The chain employs TRBV10-3 and TRBJ2-7; tentatively, D is TRBD2 (7 bases). V lost 4 bases to trimming and J lost 2 bases, with 12 bases between them. CDR3 size: 14 residues. Germline V gene sequence: CDR1 ENHRY, CDR2 SYGVKD. The CDR3 loop is CAISVGGGPYEQYF. CDR3 DNA sequence: TGTGCCATCAGTGTAGGGGGGGGCCCCTACGAGCAGTACTTC.

This clonotype was observed at least ten times. The chain combines TRBV27 with TRBJ2-3, with D unclear. The CDR3 loop spans 16 amino acids. Germline CDR1 and CDR2: MNHEY and SMNVEV (reference sequence). With 2 bases removed from V and 0 bases from J, the gap between germline ends came to 12 bases. The CDR3 DNA reads TGTGCCAGCAGTTTAACGGCCGGATCTAGCACAGATACGCAGTATTTT. Translating gives CASSLTAGSSTDTQYF.

The chain couples TRBV15 to TRBJ2-2; D not resolved. Per germline, CDR1 LNHNV and CDR2 YYDKDF (reference sequence). There are 14 residues in the CDR3. V was pared by 0 bases and J by 9 bases, with 11 bases between. The DNA of the CDR3 is TGTGCCACCAGCAGAGATTTGATCTCCTGGGAGCTGTTTTTT. It specifies CATSRDLISWELFF.

The chain couples TRBV7-2 to TRBJ1-4; D call uncertain. Germline CDR1 and CDR2: SGHTA and FQGNSA. The CDR3 length is 16 residues. V gave up 1 base and J gave up 1 base, with 10 bases separating them. The CDR3 sequence is CASSLGGHLTNEKLFF. Written as DNA, the CDR3 is TGTGCCAGCAGCTTAGGTGGGCACTTAACTAATGAAAAACTGTTTTTT.

The gene calls are TRBV20-1 and TRBJ1-2; D is perhaps TRBD1 (5 bases). The ends were cut back, 8 bases at V and 8 bases at J, with 21 bases in the middle. CDR1 and CDR2 from the germline V gene are DFQATT and SNEGSKA (reference sequence). This CDR3 is built from 13 residues. In DNA, the CDR3 is TGCAGTATCGACAGATCCTGGTTGGGAGGCTACACCTTC. It translates to CSIDRSWLGGYTF.

In this sample, this clonotype turned up a few times. V usage is TRBV5-1 and J usage is TRBJ2-7, with D possibly matching TRBD1 (6 bases). The V and J ends lost 8 bases and 0 bases respectively, with 18 bases between them. The CDR3 covers 15 residues. Germline loops: CDR1 SGHRS, CDR2 YFSETQ. CDR3 DNA: TGCGCCAGTCGACTTGCAGGGGTTAGCTCCTACGAGCAGTACTTC. Translating gives CASRLAGVSSYEQYF.

On this clonotype: This may stem from a read error, because a much larger clone lies one nucleotide away. The rearrangement joins TRBV20-1 to TRBJ1-2, with 7 bases aligning to TRBD1. The CDR3 is made up of 14 amino acids. Unmatched junction bases numbered 8, after V lost 5 bases and J lost 2 bases. CDR1 and CDR2 (germline): DFQATT, SNEGSKA (reference sequence). The CDR3 DNA is TGCAGTGCTGTACCGCCACAGGGGAACTATGGCTACACCTTC. It codes for CSAVPPQGNYGYTF.

The chain carries TRBV20-1 and TRBJ2-2, with D maybe TRBD1 (6 bases). Germline CDR1 DFQATT, CDR2 SNEGSKA (reference sequence). The CDR3 runs to 16 residues. V lost 0 bases and J 3 bases, leaving 14 bases between the germline ends. The CDR3 DNA is TGCAGTGCTAGAGATCGGGCAGGGGTAGACACCGGGGAGCTGTTTTTT. Its translation: CSARDRAGVDTGELFF.

This chain links TRBV7-2 with TRBJ2-5; 12 bases line up with TRBD2. This CDR3 contains 16 residues. Germline assignment: CDR1 SGHTA and CDR2 FQGNSA. V lost 7 bases, J lost 3 bases, and 9 bases stayed unmatched. CDR3 DNA: TGTGCCAGCAAGCTAGCGGGGGGGCAATCTAAAGAGACCCAGTACTTC. It translates to CASKLAGGQSKETQYF.

The rearrangement uses TRBV11-2 and TRBJ2-1; D tentatively reads TRBD1 or TRBD2 (5 bases each). V dropped 0 bases and J dropped 8 bases, with 11 bases sitting between them. Germline lookup yields CDR1 SGHAT and CDR2 FQNNGV. The CDR3 sequence is 14 residues long. The CDR3 here is CASSLDFRGDEQFF. Written as DNA, the CDR3 is TGTGCCAGCAGCTTAGATTTTCGGGGCGATGAGCAGTTCTTC.

The chain carries TRBV28 and TRBJ2-7; D possibly uses TRBD1 or TRBD2 (5 bases each). CDR3 length equals 17 residues. V was clipped by 2 bases and J by 0 bases, with 17 bases between them. Germline V gives CDR1 MDHEN, CDR2 SYDVKM. CDR3 nucleotide sequence: TGTGCCAGCAGTTTAAGACAGAGGGTGGTGAGCTCCTACGAGCAGTACTTC. Amino acid sequence: CASSLRQRVVSSYEQYF.

This chain links TRBV28 with TRBJ1-2, with 10 bases lining up with TRBD1. Germline-derived CDR1 and CDR2 are MDHEN and SYDVKM. Losses at the gene ends were 4 bases for V and 0 bases for J; bases not matched to a gene: 8. The CDR3 length is 17 residues. CDR3 in DNA: TGTGCCAGCAGTTCGACAGGGGGCCGAGGGACTAACTATGGCTACACCTTC. Its protein product is CASSSTGGRGTNYGYTF.

This clonotype was seen more than once but under ten times. This chain connects TRBV6-5 to TRBJ2-5; 10 nucleotides match TRBD2. The CDR3 totals 13 residues. Trimming at V came to 10 bases and at J to 4 bases, leaving 6 bases not matched to a gene. Germline CDR1 and CDR2: MNHEY and SVGAGI. The DNA of the CDR3 is TGTGCCACCCAGCGGGGGGGCTCAGAGACCCAGTACTTC. This translates into CATQRGGSETQYF.

This clonotype was seen only a few times. The chain couples TRBV2 to TRBJ2-5, with 7 nucleotides matching TRBD2. Germline CDR1 SNHLY, CDR2 FYNNEI. V lost 11 bases to trimming and J lost 1 base; unmatched junction nucleotides: 7. The CDR3 has 13 residues. In DNA, the CDR3 is TGTGCCGTCCAGCGGGACCGCCAAGAGACCCAGTACTTC. Translated: CAVQRDRQETQYF.

This clonotype occurred a few times. The rearrangement joins TRBV7-2 to TRBJ2-5; 8 bases fit TRBD1. Germline CDR1 SGHTA, CDR2 FQGNSA. The J segment lost 4 bases and the V segment lost 5 bases, leaving 6 bases of the junction unmatched. The CDR3 contains 14 residues. In DNA, the CDR3 is TGTGCCAGCAGCCCACAGGGGGTGTCAGAGACCCAGTACTTC. Translation gives CASSPQGVSETQYF.

This clonotype showed up just once. The chain uses TRBV18 and TRBJ2-7, with D possibly matching TRBD1 (6 bases). The germline V and J ends were trimmed by 3 bases and 4 bases, with 10 bases remaining between them. The CDR3 loop spans 13 amino acids. The germline V gene has CDR1 KGHSH and CDR2 LQKENI. The CDR3: CASSPAQGYEQYF. The CDR3 nucleotides read TGTGCCAGCTCACCCGCACAGGGATACGAGCAGTACTTC.

V is TRBV5-1 and J is TRBJ2-5; TRBD1 matches 7 bases. CDR3 size: 14 residues. In germline, CDR1 is SGHRS, CDR2 YFSETQ. Unmatched junction bases numbered 8, after V lost 4 bases and J lost 5 bases. In DNA, the CDR3 is TGCGCCAGCAGCCAGGGGGTCTCCCCTGAGACCCAGTACTTC. Its protein is CASSQGVSPETQYF.

V gene TRBV2 combines with J gene TRBJ1-5; 7 bases are shared with TRBD1. With V trimmed by 4 bases and J by 5 bases, 2 bases remained unmatched. CDR3 length equals 13 residues. Germline lookup yields CDR1 SNHLY and CDR2 FYNNEI. The CDR3 is CASSGQGDQPQHF. The CDR3 DNA follows: TGTGCCAGCAGTGGACAGGGTGATCAGCCCCAGCATTTT.

This chain links TRBV7-9 with TRBJ2-7, with D perhaps TRBD1 (6 bases). The J call may be wrong; the DNA end is better matched by TRBJ2-5. Germline-derived CDR1 and CDR2 are SEHNR and FQNEAQ (reference sequence). This CDR3 has 15 amino acids. The CDR3 region has the DNA TGTGCCAGCAGCTTCGCTTCGTTCCAGGGGGAGACCCAGTACTTC. It codes for CASSFASFQGETQYF.

The chain uses TRBV20-1 and TRBJ1-6; a weak D match, TRBD1 (6 bases). This CDR3 contains 18 residues. CDR1 is DFQATT, CDR2 SNEGSKA, per germline (reference sequence). V was cut by 6 bases and J by 4 bases, with 25 bases left in between. The CDR3 sequence is CSAPRGGAARLYNSPLHF. The CDR3 DNA follows: TGCAGTGCCCCGAGGGGGGGGGCAGCCCGCTTATATAATTCACCCCTCCACTTT.

This sequence joins TRBV7-2 and TRBJ1-4; D uncertain. CDR1 is SGHTA, CDR2 FQGNSA, per germline. Between the trimmed V and J ends, which lost 4 bases and 3 bases, there was a span of 12 bases. The CDR3 loop spans 15 amino acids. The CDR3 is CASSSIASSNEKLFF. Written as DNA, the CDR3 is TGTGCCAGCAGCTCGATAGCTTCTTCTAATGAAAAACTGTTTTTT.

The chain uses TRBV20-1 and TRBJ2-5; TRBD2 matches at 11 bases. With 6 bases clipped from V and 3 bases from J, the junction kept 6 bases outside the gene matches. This CDR3 has 14 residues. From germline, CDR1 is DFQATT and CDR2 SNEGSKA (reference sequence). The CDR3 sequence is CSALPTSGEETQYF. CDR3 DNA sequence: TGCAGTGCCCTCCCGACTAGCGGGGAAGAGACCCAGTACTTC.

This clonotype was observed a few times. This chain uses TRBV2 with TRBJ2-7; 8 bases agree with TRBD1. Germline V gene data show CDR1 as SNHLY and CDR2 as FYNNEI. The CDR3 runs 13 residues. Unmatched junction bases numbered 5, after V lost 5 bases and J lost 5 bases. DNA of the CDR3: TGTGCCAGCAGTTTGGAACAGGGGGACGAGCAGTACTTC. This sequence encodes CASSLEQGDEQYF.